The source of this T cell receptor beta chain is a study of T cell changes during pregnancy in multiple sclerosis. This CDR3 comprises 14 residues. The V gene lost 3 bases and the J gene lost 5 bases, with 13 bases spanning the gap. The germline CDR1 and CDR2 sequences are SGHTA and FQGNSA. This clone was counted once. Data came from immunoSEQ multiplex PCR; TCRdb stores just in-frame clones and leaves some out. The sample holds fewer than 90,000 clones, 94% seen once. This receptor was identified in a female donor with multiple sclerosis, enrolled in a pregnancy study. This sample comprised peripheral blood, obtained in the third trimester of pregnancy. J is TRBJ1-2 and V is TRBV7-2; the D gene is possibly TRBD1 (6 bases). The CDR3 region has the DNA TGTGCCAGCAGCTTGAATGAGGGGACATATGGCTACACCTTC. Amino acid sequence: CASSLNEGTYGYTF.